Shown below are 31 T cell receptor beta chains from a single sample sequenced in a study of shared clonotypes between healthy human individuals. Sequenced by immunoSEQ multiplex PCR; TCRdb stores in-frame clones only, minus some. The sample records a few million clones, approximately 90% being singletons. The sample comprised naive CD4+ T cells sorted from blood. Regarding subset: CD45RA+ positively selected. Receptors originate from a man younger than 30 in good health.

The chain employs TRBV30 and TRBJ1-3, with D tentatively TRBD1 (6 bases). In germline, CDR1 is GTSNPN, CDR2 SVGIG (reference sequence). The ends were cut back, 0 bases at V and 0 bases at J, with 21 bases in the middle. The CDR3 consists of 19 residues. The CDR3 coding sequence is TGTGCCTGGAGTGTATCCCTTGTACAGGGACCCAACTCTGGAAACACCATATATTTT. Protein product: CAWSVSLVQGPNSGNTIYF.

This sequence joins TRBV11-1 and TRBJ2-5, with TRBD2 as a possible D gene (5 bases). Germline CDR1 reads SGHAT; CDR2 reads FQDESV (reference sequence). The germline V and J ends were trimmed by 6 bases and 2 bases, with 10 bases remaining between them. The CDR3 totals 13 residues. CDR3 DNA sequence: TGTGCCAGCAGTTCCGGGATACAAGAGACCCAGTACTTC. Amino acid sequence: CASSSGIQETQYF.

The rearrangement uses TRBV6-5 and TRBJ2-7; 9 bases line up with TRBD2. The CDR3 spans 15 residues. CDR1 is MNHEY and CDR2 is SVGAGI in the germline V gene. V was clipped by 2 bases and J by 3 bases; unmatched bases: 5. The CDR3 bases are TGTGCCAGCAGTTACAAGACTAGCGGTAACTACGAGCAGTACTTC. Protein product: CASSYKTSGNYEQYF.

The rearrangement joins TRBV7-6 to TRBJ2-5; D is uncertain. V was pared by 1 base and J by 7 bases, with 10 bases between. The germline gives CDR1 SGHVS, CDR2 FNYEAQ. The CDR3 is 13 amino acids. CDR3 coding DNA: TGTGCCAGCAGCTTAGAATTTGCTGGGACCCAGTACTTC. Translated, it gives CASSLEFAGTQYF. The full variable domain, rest sourced from reference TRBV7-6 and TRBJ2-5, is GAGVSQSPRYKVTKRGQDVALRCDPISGHVSLYWYRQALGQGPEFLTYFNYEAQQDKSGLPNDRFSAERPEGSISTLTIQRTEQRDSAMYRCASSLEFAGTQYFGPGTRLLVL.

This clone showed up just once. This specimen includes other DNA sequences encoding the same CDR3. This rearrangement joins TRBV6-5 to TRBJ2-5, with 7 bases aligning to TRBD1. This CDR3 region has 11 residues. V dropped 7 bases and J dropped 5; count of bases not matched to a gene: 1. Germline CDR1 and CDR2: MNHEY and SVGAGI. In DNA form, the CDR3 reads TGTGCCAGCACCAGGGGGGAGACCCAGTACTTC. Its translation is CASTRGETQYF.

The chain recombines TRBV5-1 with TRBJ1-4; TRBD1 matches at 9 bases. The CDR3 totals 17 residues. V was pared by 0 bases and J by 3 bases, with 6 bases of the junction left unmatched. Germline V lookup: CDR1 SGHRS, CDR2 YFSETQ. CDR3 DNA: TGCGCCAGCAGCTTGGGGGACAGGGAGACAGCTAATGAAAAACTGTTTTTT. It specifies CASSLGDRETANEKLFF.

Concerning this clone: The same CDR3 arises from other DNA sequences in this sample as well. The rearrangement uses TRBV6-5 and TRBJ1-6; D is possibly TRBD1 (6 bases). Deletions cut 2 bases from V and 7 bases from J, with 9 bases between. Germline V gives CDR1 MNHEY, CDR2 SVGAGI. The CDR3 is made up of 14 amino acids. CDR3 residues: CASSYMDRNSPLHF. The CDR3 DNA sequence: TGTGCCAGCAGTTACATGGACAGAAATTCACCCCTCCACTTT.

This clone turned up a few times. This chain links TRBV6-6 with TRBJ1-5; D might be TRBD1 (6 bases). V lost 6 bases and J lost 0, with 12 bases in between. The CDR3 totals 15 residues. CDR1 is MNHNY and CDR2 is SVGAGI in the germline V gene (reference sequence). CDR3 bases: TGTGCCAGCAGGATAAACAGGGATAGCAATCAGCCCCAGCATTTT. Translation: CASRINRDSNQPQHF.

This chain joins TRBV5-8 and TRBJ1-6; D is unclear. CDR3 length: 12 residues. In germline, CDR1 is SGHTS, CDR2 YDEGEE. Trimming removed 4 bases from V and 7 bases from J, with 6 bases in between. CDR3 DNA sequence: TGTGCCAGCAGCCCACAGAATTCACCCCTCCACTTT. It specifies CASSPQNSPLHF.

The rearrangement joins TRBV2 to TRBJ1-4; D may be TRBD1 (6 bases). Germline V CDR1 and CDR2: SNHLY, FYNNEI. V shed 6 bases and J shed 7 bases, with 15 bases lying between them. The CDR3 covers 14 residues. The CDR3 nucleotides read TGTGCCAGCAGCCGGGACACCTGGGGTGAAAAACTGTTTTTT. Translation: CASSRDTWGEKLFF. The full variable domain, completed using reference TRBV2 and TRBJ1-4, is EPEVTQTPSHQVTQMGQEVILRCVPISNHLYFYWYRQILGQKVEFLVSFYNNEISEKSEIFDDQFSVERPDGSNFTLKIRSTKLEDSAMYFCASSRDTWGEKLFFGSGTQLSVL.

The CDR3 sequence: CASSPPGTGIYEQYF. In DNA form, the CDR3 reads TGTGCCAGCTCACCACCGGGGACGGGGATCTACGAGCAGTACTTC. V gene TRBV18 combines with J gene TRBJ2-7; either TRBD1 or TRBD2 may supply D (5 bases each). In germline, CDR1 is KGHSH, CDR2 LQKENI. The ends were cut back, 0 bases at V and 3 bases at J, with 12 bases in the middle. This CDR3 is 15 amino acids long. The whole variable domain, remainder taken from reference TRBV18 and TRBJ2-7, is NAGVMQNPRHLVRRRGQEARLRCSPMKGHSHVYWYRQLPEEGLKFMVYLQKENIIDESGMPKERFSAEFPKEGPSILRIQQVVRGDSAAYFCASSPPGTGIYEQYFGPGTRLTVT.

In the case of this clone: A read error may account for a junction end that differs from germline. The CDR3 DNA reads TGTGCCATCAGTGAGAGGGAGGGGGGACACCCCTACGAGCAGTACTTC. This sequence encodes CAISEREGGHPYEQYF. The rearrangement links TRBV6-1 to TRBJ2-7; weak D call: TRBD2 (7 bases). Germline assignment: CDR1 MNHNS and CDR2 SASEGT. The CDR3 extends over 16 amino acids.

The rearrangement joins TRBV5-1 to TRBJ2-7; possibly TRBD1 or TRBD2 for D (5 bases each). With 4 bases removed from V and 0 bases from J, the gap between germline ends came to 14 bases. The CDR3 has 15 amino acids. CDR1 and CDR2 from the germline V gene are SGHRS and YFSETQ. Here the CDR3 reads CASSQDPGSSYEQYF. In nucleotides, the CDR3 is TGCGCCAGCAGCCAGGATCCAGGGAGCTCCTACGAGCAGTACTTC.

The chain recombines TRBV28 with TRBJ2-5; D ambiguous. Between the trimmed V and J ends, which lost 6 bases and 5 bases, there was a span of 16 bases. CDR1 and CDR2 (germline): MDHEN, SYDVKM. The CDR3 has 14 amino acids. Here the CDR3 DNA reads TGTGCCAGCAGATCCTCGACGCCCGGGGAGACCCAGTACTTC. Its translation: CASRSSTPGETQYF.

This chain connects TRBV28 to TRBJ1-2; tentative D call: TRBD1 (5 bases). Germline CDR1 MDHEN, CDR2 SYDVKM. The CDR3 extends over 12 amino acids. V dropped 1 base and J dropped 7 bases, with 7 bases sitting between them. The CDR3 loop reads CASSLLRGGYTF. Here the CDR3 DNA reads TGTGCCAGCAGTTTATTGAGGGGTGGCTACACCTTC.

The V call is TRBV4-1, the J call TRBJ2-3; TRBD1 agrees at 9 bases. CDR1 and CDR2 (germline): MGHRA, YSYEKL. The CDR3 contains 16 residues. The V gene end was trimmed by 1 base and the J gene end by 1 base; junction bases not matched to a gene: 3. The CDR3 spells CASSQGWTGGTDTQYF. The CDR3 DNA reads as TGCGCCAGCAGCCAAGGCTGGACAGGGGGCACAGATACGCAGTATTTT.

The chain is built from TRBV19 and TRBJ2-5, with D possibly being TRBD2 (7 bases). Germline CDR1 is LNHDA and CDR2 is SQIVND (reference sequence). V lost 2 bases and J 1 base, leaving 11 bases between the germline ends. The CDR3 length is 15 residues. The CDR3 loop is CASSIWRGGQETQYF. In nucleotides, the CDR3 is TGTGCCAGTAGTATATGGAGGGGGGGCCAAGAGACCCAGTACTTC.

The gene calls are TRBV14 and TRBJ2-3, with D perhaps assigned TRBD1 or TRBD2 (6 bases each). Looked up from germline, CDR1 is SGHDN and CDR2 is FVKESK. The CDR3 consists of 15 residues. V was shortened by 4 bases and J by 0 bases, with 11 bases between the two germline ends. Here the CDR3 DNA reads TGTGCCAGCAGCCGACGGGGGCCCAGCACAGATACGCAGTATTTT. As protein: CASSRRGPSTDTQYF.

The J gene is TRBJ2-4, the V gene TRBV7-9; 8 bases are shared with TRBD1. There are 18 residues in the CDR3. After removal of 5 bases from V and 0 bases from J, the junction contained 12 bases not matched to a gene. Per the germline V gene, CDR1 is SEHNR and CDR2 is FQNEAQ (reference sequence). The CDR3 here is CASSPRTGPPLAKNIQYF. The CDR3 DNA follows: TGTGCCAGCAGCCCCCGGACAGGGCCCCCCCTAGCCAAAAACATTCAGTACTTC.

The genes are TRBV27 and TRBJ2-5; D may be TRBD2 (5 bases). Trimming cost V 9 bases and J 2 bases, with 10 bases left between them. This CDR3 is built from 12 residues. The germline V gene has CDR1 MNHEY and CDR2 SMNVEV (reference sequence). The CDR3 bases are TGTGCCAGTCATAGCGTGCAAGAGACCCAGTACTTC. Translation: CASHSVQETQYF.

This chain uses TRBV18 with TRBJ2-7; TRBD2 might be the D (6 bases). Trimming pared 1 base from V and 1 base from J, leaving 11 bases between. CDR1 is KGHSH, CDR2 LQKENI, per germline. CDR3 size: 15 residues. The CDR3 nucleotides are TGTGCCAGCTCACCACTGCGGGCGGGGTCCTACGAGCAGTACTTC. It translates to CASSPLRAGSYEQYF. Complete variable domain (other parts from reference TRBV18 and TRBJ2-7): NAGVMQNPRHLVRRRGQEARLRCSPMKGHSHVYWYRQLPEEGLKFMVYLQKENIIDESGMPKERFSAEFPKEGPSILRIQQVVRGDSAAYFCASSPLRAGSYEQYFGPGTRLTVT.

This chain connects TRBV11-3 to TRBJ2-1, with 10 nucleotides matching TRBD2. The CDR3 sequence is 17 residues long. V was clipped by 5 bases and J by 6 bases; unmatched bases: 13. Per germline, CDR1 SGHNT and CDR2 YENEEA. CDR3: CASSPRQLAGWGNEQFF. The CDR3 nucleotides are TGTGCCAGCAGCCCCAGACAACTAGCGGGGTGGGGCAATGAGCAGTTCTTC.

J is TRBJ1-6 and V is TRBV30; 10 nucleotides align to TRBD1. Germline loops: CDR1 GTSNPN, CDR2 SVGIG (reference sequence). Losses at the gene ends were 3 bases for V and 12 bases for J; bases not matched to a gene: 5. The CDR3 is 13 residues long. The CDR3 here is CAWRGQGKGPLHF. CDR3 bases: TGTGCCTGGAGGGGACAGGGGAAGGGACCCCTCCACTTT.

The chain recombines TRBV11-2 with TRBJ2-3; TRBD2 matches 7 bases. The germline V gene encodes CDR1 SGHAT and CDR2 FQNNGV. The V and J ends lost 5 bases and 0 bases, in that order; junction bases with no gene match: 5. The CDR3 consists of 15 residues. The CDR3 reads CASSRERGSTDTQYF. As DNA, the CDR3 is TGTGCCAGCAGCCGTGAGCGGGGCAGCACAGATACGCAGTATTTT.

A note on this clone: This specimen includes other DNA sequences encoding the same CDR3. The rearrangement links TRBV7-9 to TRBJ2-5; no firm D call. The J call may not be correct, given that the DNA end is closer to TRBJ2-7. Germline assignment: CDR1 SEHNR and CDR2 FQNEAQ (reference sequence). This CDR3 spans 12 amino acids. The chain's CDR3 is CASSLGSYEQYF. Written as DNA, the CDR3 is TGTGCCAGCAGCTTAGGGTCCTACGAGCAGTACTTC.

The chain carries TRBV18 and TRBJ2-3; D not resolved. CDR3 length: 14 amino acids. Germline CDR1 and CDR2: KGHSH and LQKENI. V lost 6 bases, J lost 2 bases, and 12 bases lay in between. The CDR3 region is CASSQASPTDTQYF. The CDR3 DNA is TGTGCCAGCTCGCAAGCCTCCCCCACAGATACGCAGTATTTT. The full variable domain, its missing parts supplied by reference TRBV18 and TRBJ2-3, is NAGVMQNPRHLVRRRGQEARLRCSPMKGHSHVYWYRQLPEEGLKFMVYLQKENIIDESGMPKERFSAEFPKEGPSILRIQQVVRGDSAAYFCASSQASPTDTQYFGPGTRLTVL.

The chain uses TRBV19 and TRBJ2-1, with a weak D call TRBD2 (6 bases). Germline lookup yields CDR1 LNHDA and CDR2 SQIVND (reference sequence). The CDR3 runs 13 residues. The V and J ends lost 6 bases and 8 bases respectively, with 14 bases between them. The CDR3 DNA sequence: TGTGCCAGTAGCCGGGGGTTTGGGGATGAGCAGTTCTTC. It is translated as CASSRGFGDEQFF.

Remarks on this clone: A read error may produce the germline difference seen at one junction end. The V and J genes are TRBV7-7 and TRBJ2-2; maybe TRBD1 (6 bases). The CDR3 is 15 amino acids. In germline, CDR1 is SSHAT, CDR2 FNYEAQ (reference sequence). The CDR3 loop is CASTPEGANTGELFF. CDR3 nucleotides: TGTGCTAGCACCCCCGAGGGGGCGAACACCGGGGAGCTGTTTTTT. The whole variable domain, remainder taken from reference TRBV7-7 and TRBJ2-2, is GAGVSQSPRYKVTKRGQDVTLRCDPISSHATLYWYQQALGQGPEFLTYFNYEAQPDKSGLPSDRFSAERPEGSISTLTIQRTEQRDSAMYRCASTPEGANTGELFFGEGSRLTVL.

The rearrangement joins TRBV7-2 to TRBJ1-5, with 12 nucleotides matching TRBD1. The germline gives CDR1 SGHTA, CDR2 FQGNSA. Trimming took 1 base from V and 7 from J; bases not matched to a gene: 5. This CDR3 has 16 residues. For the CDR3, the DNA is TGTGCCAGCAGCTTAGAAGGGACAGGGGGCAGCCAGCCCCAGCATTTT. Its translation is CASSLEGTGGSQPQHF.

This chain uses TRBV2 with TRBJ2-1; the D is unclear. The CDR3 is 14 residues long. V was cut by 3 bases and J by 1 base, with 7 bases left in between. The germline V gene encodes CDR1 SNHLY and CDR2 FYNNEI. CDR3 DNA sequence: TGTGCCAGCAGTGACTACGGGTCCTACAATGAGCAGTTCTTC. Its translation is CASSDYGSYNEQFF.

This chain links TRBV5-4 with TRBJ2-5; D is tentatively TRBD1 or TRBD2 (5 bases each). V was cut by 5 bases and J by 4 bases, with 15 bases left in between. This CDR3 region has 14 residues. Germline loops: CDR1 SGHNT, CDR2 YYREEE (reference sequence). The CDR3 here is CASRPTGARETQYF. CDR3 in DNA: TGTGCCAGCAGACCAACCGGGGCTCGAGAGACCCAGTACTTC.